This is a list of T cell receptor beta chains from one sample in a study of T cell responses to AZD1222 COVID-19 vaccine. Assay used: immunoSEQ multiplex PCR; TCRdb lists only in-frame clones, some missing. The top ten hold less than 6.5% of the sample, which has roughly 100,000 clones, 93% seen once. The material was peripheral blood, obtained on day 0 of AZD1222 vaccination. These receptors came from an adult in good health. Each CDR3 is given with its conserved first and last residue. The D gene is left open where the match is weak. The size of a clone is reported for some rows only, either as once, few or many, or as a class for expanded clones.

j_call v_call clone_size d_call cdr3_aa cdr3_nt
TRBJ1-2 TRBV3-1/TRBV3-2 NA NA CASSVGRIYGYTF TGTGCCAGCAGCGTGGGACGGATTTATGGCTACACCTTC
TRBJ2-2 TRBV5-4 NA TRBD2 CASSLRLAGGHGELFF TGTGCCAGCAGCCTACGACTAGCGGGAGGTCACGGGGAGCTGTTTTTT
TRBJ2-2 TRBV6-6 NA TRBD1 CASSYPGQAGTGELFF TGTGCCAGCAGTTACCCGGGACAGGCTGGCACCGGGGAGCTGTTTTTT
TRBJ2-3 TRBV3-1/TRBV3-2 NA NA CASSPAGAVDTQYF TGTGCCAGCAGCCCGGCAGGTGCGGTAGATACGCAGTATTTT
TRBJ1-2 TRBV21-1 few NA CASSKDGAYGYTF TGTGCCAGCAGCAAAGACGGGGCTTATGGCTACACCTTC
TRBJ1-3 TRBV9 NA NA CASSVDWGAGNTIYF TGTGCCAGCAGCGTAGACTGGGGGGCTGGAAACACCATATATTTT
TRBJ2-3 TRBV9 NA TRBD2 CASSPLAGVGDTQYF TGTGCCAGCAGCCCACTAGCGGGAGTTGGGGATACGCAGTATTTT
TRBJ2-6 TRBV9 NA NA CASSPLWGTGANVLTF TGTGCCAGCAGCCCTCTCTGGGGTACTGGGGCCAACGTCCTGACTTTC
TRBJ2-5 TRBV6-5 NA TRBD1 CASSPMTGEETQYF TGTGCCAGCAGCCCAATGACAGGGGAAGAGACCCAGTACTTC
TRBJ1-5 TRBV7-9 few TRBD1 CASSAEGQGAQPQHF TGTGCCAGCAGCGCAGAGGGACAGGGCGCTCAGCCCCAGCATTTT
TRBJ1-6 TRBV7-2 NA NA CASSLQGNNSPLHF TGTGCCAGCAGCTTACAAGGAAATAATTCACCCCTCCACTTT
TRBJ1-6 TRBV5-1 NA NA CASSLEGAYNSPLHF TGCGCCAGCAGCTTGGAGGGGGCCTATAATTCACCCCTCCACTTT
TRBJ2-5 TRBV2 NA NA CASGLQVETQYF TGTGCCAGCGGCCTCCAGGTAGAGACCCAGTACTTC
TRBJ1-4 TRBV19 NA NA CASSSDRPTNEKLFF TGTGCCAGTAGTAGTGACAGACCAACTAATGAAAAACTGTTTTTT
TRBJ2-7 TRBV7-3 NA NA CASSLAGGAYEQYF TGTGCCAGCAGCTTAGCAGGGGGGGCTTACGAGCAGTACTTC
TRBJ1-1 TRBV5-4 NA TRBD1 CASSLAGGFTEAFF TGTGCCAGCAGCCTCGCAGGGGGCTTCACTGAAGCTTTCTTT
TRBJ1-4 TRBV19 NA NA CASSHNRATNEKLFF TGTGCCAGTAGTCACAACAGGGCAACTAATGAAAAACTGTTTTTT
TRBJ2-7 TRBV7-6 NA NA CASSLSTGSVLYEQYF TGTGCCAGCAGCTTATCCACGGGAAGTGTCCTCTACGAGCAGTACTTC
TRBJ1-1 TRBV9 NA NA CASSGPEGGTEAFF TGTGCCAGCAGCGGGCCCGAGGGTGGAACTGAAGCTTTCTTT
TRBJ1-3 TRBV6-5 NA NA CASSYGKWNTIYF TGTGCCAGCAGTTACGGAAAATGGAACACCATATATTTT
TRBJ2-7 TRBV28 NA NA CASSLGSRAVYEQYF TGTGCCAGCAGTTTAGGTAGCCGGGCCGTCTACGAGCAGTACTTC
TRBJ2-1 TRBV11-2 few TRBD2 CASTSALAGLVEQFF TGTGCCAGCACCTCTGCACTAGCGGGACTTGTTGAGCAGTTCTTC
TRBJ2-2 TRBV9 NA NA CASSVSGNTGELFF TGTGCCAGCAGCGTATCAGGGAACACCGGGGAGCTGTTTTTT
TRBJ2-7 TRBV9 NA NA CASSPSWDRYYEQYF TGTGCCAGCAGCCCTTCGTGGGACCGTTACTACGAGCAGTACTTC
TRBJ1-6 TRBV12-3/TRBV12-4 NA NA CASSFGRDSPLHF TGTGCCAGCAGTTTCGGGCGGGATTCACCCCTCCACTTT
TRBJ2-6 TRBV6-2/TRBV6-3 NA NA CASSLVHFSGANVLTF TGTGCCAGCAGTTTGGTACACTTCTCTGGGGCCAACGTCCTGACTTTC
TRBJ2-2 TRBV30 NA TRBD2 CAWSPGLAGRDGGELFF TGTGCCTGGAGCCCGGGACTAGCGGGAAGGGATGGCGGGGAGCTGTTTTTT
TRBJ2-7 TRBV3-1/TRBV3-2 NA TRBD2 CASSPPSGTSGFYEQYF TGTGCCAGCAGCCCACCATCCGGGACTAGCGGGTTCTACGAGCAGTACTTC
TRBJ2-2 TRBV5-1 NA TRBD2 CASSLLLAGPNTGELFF TGCGCCAGCAGCTTGCTACTAGCGGGACCAAACACCGGGGAGCTGTTTTTT
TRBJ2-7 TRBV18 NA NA CASSKSYGDYEQYF TGTGCCAGCTCAAAGTCCTACGGAGACTACGAGCAGTACTTC
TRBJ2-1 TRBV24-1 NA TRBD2 CATSEAGTSGKGEQFF TGTGCCACCAGTGAAGCCGGGACTAGCGGGAAGGGCGAGCAGTTCTTC
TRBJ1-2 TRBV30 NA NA CAWSGVGAYYGYTF TGTGCCTGGAGTGGGGTCGGGGCCTACTATGGCTACACCTTC
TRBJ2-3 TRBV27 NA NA CASSSTADTQYF TGTGCCAGCAGTTCGACAGCAGATACGCAGTATTTT
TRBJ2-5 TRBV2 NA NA CASSPEETQYF TGTGCCAGCAGCCCTGAAGAGACCCAGTACTTC
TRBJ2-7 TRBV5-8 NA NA CASSRTDRSEQYF TGTGCCAGCAGCCGGACCGACCGCTCCGAGCAGTACTTC
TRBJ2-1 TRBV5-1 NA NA CASSLEGEQFF TGCGCCAGCAGCTTGGAAGGTGAGCAGTTCTTC
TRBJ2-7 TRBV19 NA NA CASSRSFGPFGEQYF TGTGCCAGTAGTAGGTCTTTTGGCCCTTTTGGAGAGCAGTACTTC
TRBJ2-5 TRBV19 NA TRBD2 CASSNSGTSMETQYF TGTGCCAGTAGCAACTCCGGGACTAGCATGGAGACCCAGTACTTC
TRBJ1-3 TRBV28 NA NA CVVFDRDGNTIYF TGTGTGGTTTTTGACAGAGATGGAAACACCATATATTTT
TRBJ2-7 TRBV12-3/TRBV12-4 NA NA CASRNKGNEQYF TGTGCCAGCAGAAATAAAGGGAACGAGCAGTACTTC
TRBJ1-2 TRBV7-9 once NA CASSFGQANYGYTF TGTGCCAGCAGCTTTGGGCAGGCTAACTATGGCTACACCTTC
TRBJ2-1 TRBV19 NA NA CATSGAWSYNEQFF TGTGCCACCTCAGGAGCATGGTCCTACAATGAGCAGTTCTTC
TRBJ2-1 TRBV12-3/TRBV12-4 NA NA CASSLASPEQFF TGTGCCAGCAGTTTGGCCTCACCTGAGCAGTTCTTC
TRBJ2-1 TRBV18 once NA CASSPASLSDEQFF TGTGCCAGCTCACCCGCTAGCCTTTCAGATGAGCAGTTCTTC
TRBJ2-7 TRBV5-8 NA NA CASSLVANPTYEQYF TGTGCCAGCAGCTTGGTGGCTAACCCTACCTACGAGCAGTACTTC
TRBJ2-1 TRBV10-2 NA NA CASSEDGGYNEQFF TGCGCCAGCAGTGAGGATGGCGGTTACAATGAGCAGTTCTTC
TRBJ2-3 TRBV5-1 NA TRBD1 CASETGDFSTDTQYF TGCGCCAGCGAAACAGGGGATTTCTCCACAGATACGCAGTATTTT
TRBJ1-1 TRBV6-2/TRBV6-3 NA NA CASSPTLNTEAFF TGTGCCAGCAGCCCCACCCTGAACACTGAAGCTTTCTTT
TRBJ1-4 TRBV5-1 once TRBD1 CASSLGTADEKLFF TGCGCCAGCAGCTTAGGGACAGCGGATGAAAAACTGTTTTTT
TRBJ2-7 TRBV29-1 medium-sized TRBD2 CSVLAGVAYEQYF TGCAGCGTTCTGGCGGGAGTGGCCTACGAGCAGTACTTC
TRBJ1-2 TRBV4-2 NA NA CASSPLHEYGYTF TGTGCCAGCAGCCCCTTGCATGAGTATGGCTACACCTTC
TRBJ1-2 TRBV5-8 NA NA CASRSDNYGYTF TGTGCCAGCAGGAGTGATAACTATGGCTACACCTTC
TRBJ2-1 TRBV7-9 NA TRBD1 CASSFYRDREHNEQFF TGTGCCAGCAGCTTCTACCGGGACAGGGAACACAATGAGCAGTTCTTC
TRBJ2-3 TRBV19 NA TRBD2 CASSLFSGRVGGTQYF TGTGCCAGTAGCCTTTTTAGCGGGAGGGTCGGAGGTACGCAGTATTTT